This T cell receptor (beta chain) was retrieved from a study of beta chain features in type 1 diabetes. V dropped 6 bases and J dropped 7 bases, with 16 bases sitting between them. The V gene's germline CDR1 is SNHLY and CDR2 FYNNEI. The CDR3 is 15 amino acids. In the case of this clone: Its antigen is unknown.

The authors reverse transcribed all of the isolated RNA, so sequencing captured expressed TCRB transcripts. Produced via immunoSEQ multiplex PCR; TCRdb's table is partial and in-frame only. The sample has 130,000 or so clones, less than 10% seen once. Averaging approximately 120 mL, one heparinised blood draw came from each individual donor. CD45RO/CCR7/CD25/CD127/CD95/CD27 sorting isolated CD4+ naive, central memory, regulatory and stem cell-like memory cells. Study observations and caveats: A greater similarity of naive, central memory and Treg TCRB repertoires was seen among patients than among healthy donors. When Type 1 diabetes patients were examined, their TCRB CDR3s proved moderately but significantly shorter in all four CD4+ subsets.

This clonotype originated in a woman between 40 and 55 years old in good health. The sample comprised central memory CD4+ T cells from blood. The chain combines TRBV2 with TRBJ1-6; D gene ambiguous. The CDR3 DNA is TGTGCCAGCAGGCGGGGAGGCCCGTCCAATTCACCCCTCCACTTT. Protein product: CASRRGGPSNSPLHF.